This TCR beta chain originates from a study of T cells after yellow fever vaccination. At the level of the study: SMART-Seq v4 Ultra Low Input handled preparation of low-cell-number fractions.

The CDR3 consists of 13 residues. V lost 6 bases and J 7 bases, leaving 13 bases between the germline ends. Whole-study results and caveats: Clonotypes shared by both compartments, CD4 and CD8, made up a small share.

This clonotype was picked up a small number of times. What it binds is not known. Without the conserved terminal phenylalanine or tryptophan, this CDR3 likely stems from a read error. 5'RACE template switching produced TCR cDNA carrying a universal primer site and UMIs. TCRdb processed the 5' RACE reads anew with MiXCR; each CDR3 protein has one entry. Here the sample spans about 350,000 distinct CDR3 sequences, 7% to 10% being singletons. Sequenced here: PBMCs, sampled more than 40 days after the first yellow fever vaccination. J is TRBJ1-5 and V is TRBV12-3 or TRBV12-4, with D possibly matching TRBD1 (5 bases). This receptor was obtained from a young man who received the YFV17D yellow fever vaccine. The chain's CDR3 is CASSYRGDQPQHC. The CDR3 coding sequence is TGTGCCAGCAGCTACAGAGGGGACCAGCCCCAGCATTGT.